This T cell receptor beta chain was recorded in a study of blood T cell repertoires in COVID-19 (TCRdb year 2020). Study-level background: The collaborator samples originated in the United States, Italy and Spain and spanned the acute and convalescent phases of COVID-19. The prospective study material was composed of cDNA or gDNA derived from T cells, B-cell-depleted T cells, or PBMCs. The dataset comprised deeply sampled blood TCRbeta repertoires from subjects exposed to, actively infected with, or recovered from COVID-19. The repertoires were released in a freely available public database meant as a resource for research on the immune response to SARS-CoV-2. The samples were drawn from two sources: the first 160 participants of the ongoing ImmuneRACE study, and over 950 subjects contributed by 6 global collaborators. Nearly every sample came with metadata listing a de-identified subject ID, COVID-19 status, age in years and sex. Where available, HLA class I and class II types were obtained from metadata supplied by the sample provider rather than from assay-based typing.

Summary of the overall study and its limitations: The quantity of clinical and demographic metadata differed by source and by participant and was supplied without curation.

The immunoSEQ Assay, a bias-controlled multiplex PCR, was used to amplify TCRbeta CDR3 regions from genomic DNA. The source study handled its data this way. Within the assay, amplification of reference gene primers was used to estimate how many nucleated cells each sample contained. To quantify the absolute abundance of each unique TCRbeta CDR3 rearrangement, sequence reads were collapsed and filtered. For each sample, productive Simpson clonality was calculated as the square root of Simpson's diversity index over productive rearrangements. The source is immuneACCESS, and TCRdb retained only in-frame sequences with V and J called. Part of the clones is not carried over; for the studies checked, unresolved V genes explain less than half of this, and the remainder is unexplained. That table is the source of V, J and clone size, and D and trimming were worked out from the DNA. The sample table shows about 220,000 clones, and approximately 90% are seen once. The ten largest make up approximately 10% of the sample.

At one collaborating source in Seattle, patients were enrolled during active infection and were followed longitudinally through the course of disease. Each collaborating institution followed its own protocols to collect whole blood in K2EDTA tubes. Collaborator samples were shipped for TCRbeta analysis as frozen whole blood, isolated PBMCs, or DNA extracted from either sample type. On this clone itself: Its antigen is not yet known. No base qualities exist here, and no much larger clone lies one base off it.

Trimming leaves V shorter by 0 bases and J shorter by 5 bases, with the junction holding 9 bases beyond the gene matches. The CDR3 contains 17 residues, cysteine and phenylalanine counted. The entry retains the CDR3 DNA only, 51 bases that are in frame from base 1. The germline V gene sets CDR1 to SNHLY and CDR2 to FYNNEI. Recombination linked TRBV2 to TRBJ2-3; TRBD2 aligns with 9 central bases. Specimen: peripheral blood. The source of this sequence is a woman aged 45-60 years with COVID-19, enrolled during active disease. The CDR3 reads CASSEARIAGVGDTQYF. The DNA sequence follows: TGTGCCAGCAGTGAAGCGAGAATAGCGGGGGTGGGAGATACGCAGTATTTT. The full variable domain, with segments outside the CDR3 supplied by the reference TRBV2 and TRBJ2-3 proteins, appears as EPEVTQTPSHQVTQMGQEVILRCVPISNHLYFYWYRQILGQKVEFLVSFYNNEISEKSEIFDDQFSVERPDGSNFTLKIRSTKLEDSAMYFCASSEARIAGVGDTQYFGPGTRLTVL.